A selection of T cell receptor beta chains follows, all from one sample in a study of T cell repertoires in cytomegalovirus infection. TCRdb itself ran the reads through MiXCR, one entry per CDR3 protein. The sample includes 800,000 to 950,000 distinct CDR3 sequences, 32% of them seen just once. Their target antigens are unknown. The sample was cultured CD8+ T cells from PBMCs, taken from culture after CMV antigen stimulation. All receptors derive from a human donor in good health (CMV status not recorded). Some clones in this sample may be carry-over from other donors' samples. Both conserved end residues are part of each CDR3. A D gene is named only where the DNA matches it firmly. A clone size is listed for some rows: how often the clone was seen (once, few, many), or a class if it is expanded.

v_gene,abundance,j_gene,d_gene,CDR3nt,CDR3aa
TRBV28,-,TRBJ2-3,TRBD2,TGTGCCAGCAGTCCAGGACTAGCGGGGCTAAGCACAGATACGCAGTATTTT,CASSPGLAGLSTDTQYF
TRBV12-3/TRBV12-4,once,TRBJ1-5,-,TGTGCCAGCGGTTTAGGGACACCGTATAGCAATCAGCCCCAGCATTTT,CASGLGTPYSNQPQHF
TRBV10-3,-,TRBJ2-1,TRBD2,TGTGCCATCAGTTCAGCGGGGGGGCCTTACAATGAGCAGTTCTTC,CAISSAGGPYNEQFF
TRBV5-5,few,TRBJ1-1,-,TGTGCCAGCAGCTCGCCGACCGCGAGGGCTTTCTTT,CASSSPTARAFF
TRBV10-3,-,TRBJ1-3,TRBD1,TGTGCCATCAGCGAGACAGGGTCTGGAAACACCATATATTTT,CAISETGSGNTIYF
TRBV19,-,TRBJ2-2,TRBD2,TGTGCCAGTAGTATCCCCGGGGGGTACACCGGGGAGCTGTTTTTT,CASSIPGGYTGELFF
TRBV4-1,-,TRBJ2-5,TRBD2,TGCGCCAGCAGCCAACGGGGGGACCAAGAGACCCAGTACTTC,CASSQRGDQETQYF
TRBV4-2,few,TRBJ1-2,TRBD1,TGTGCCAGCAGCCAAGATAGTGAGGGACAGGGCGCTGGCTACACCTTC,CASSQDSEGQGAGYTF
TRBV19,few,TRBJ1-6,-,TGTGCCAGTAGTCTCCCACTGGGGTCCTATAATTCACCCCTCCACTTT,CASSLPLGSYNSPLHF
TRBV29-1,-,TRBJ2-2,TRBD1,TGCAGCGTCCTACTAGGGACAGGGACAACGAACACCGGGGAGCTGTTTTTT,CSVLLGTGTTNTGELFF
TRBV2,few,TRBJ2-7,-,TGTGCCAGCAGGGGCACCTACTACGAGCAGTACTTC,CASRGTYYEQYF
TRBV6-5,-,TRBJ2-3,TRBD1,TGTGCCAGCAGGCAATTTCGGGACAGAAAAACAGATACGCAGTATTTT,CASRQFRDRKTDTQYF
TRBV7-3,few,TRBJ2-2,TRBD1,TGTGCCAGCAGCTCATCCACCGGGACAGGGTACACCGGGGAGCTGTTTTTT,CASSSSTGTGYTGELFF
TRBV20-1,few,TRBJ2-2,-,TGCAGTGCTATACCCAGGGTTAGCGGGGAGCTGTTTTTT,CSAIPRVSGELFF
TRBV7-8,many,TRBJ2-2,-,TGTGCCAGCAGCTTACGAGCCGGGGCCAGAGGGGGCACCGGGGAGCTGTTTTTT,CASSLRAGARGGTGELFF
TRBV6-1,few,TRBJ1-4,-,TGTGCCAGCAGTGAGCTCCCGGAGGAAAAACTGTTTTTT,CASSELPEEKLFF
TRBV19,few,TRBJ2-4,TRBD2,TGTGCCAGTTTTGGGAGGGGAGAAAACATTCAGTACTTC,CASFGRGENIQYF
TRBV12-5,many,TRBJ2-7,-,TGTGCTAGTACAGCGACCTACGAGCAGTACTTC,CASTATYEQYF
TRBV27,-,TRBJ2-5,-,TGTGCCAGCAGTCCCCGATCGACCCAAGAGACCCAGTACTTC,CASSPRSTQETQYF
TRBV7-6,many,TRBJ2-1,TRBD1,TGTGCCAGCAGCTACGGGACAGGGGCCAATGAGCAGTTCTTC,CASSYGTGANEQFF
TRBV7-3,-,TRBJ2-3,TRBD2,TGTGCCAGCAGCCTAAGCGGGGGACTATCAGATACGCAGTATTTT,CASSLSGGLSDTQYF
TRBV6-5,-,TRBJ1-1,-,TGTGCCAGCGGGGCTGAAATGAACACTGAAGCTTTCTTT,CASGAEMNTEAFF
TRBV2,-,TRBJ1-1,TRBD1,TGTGCCGGCAATACAGGGGACACTGAAGCTTTCTTT,CAGNTGDTEAFF
TRBV2,-,TRBJ1-2,-,TGTGCCAGCAGTGAAGCTTCAAGGGGACCATATGGCTACACCTTC,CASSEASRGPYGYTF
TRBV7-8,few,TRBJ1-4,TRBD1,TGTGCCAGCAGCCAATCTGGACAGGCTAATGAAAAACTGTTTTTT,CASSQSGQANEKLFF
TRBV6-2/TRBV6-3,-,TRBJ2-5,TRBD2,TGTGCCAGCAGTCGGCTTGGCGGGGGGGCCTGGGAGACCCAGTACTTC,CASSRLGGGAWETQYF
TRBV4-3,-,TRBJ1-1,TRBD1,TGCGCCAGCAGCCTGGGACAGCGAATGCCCCAGACCACTGAAGCTTTCTTT,CASSLGQRMPQTTEAFF
TRBV28,-,TRBJ2-5,-,TGTGCCAGCAGTTTAACCCCTTATGACTCTCTTCGTCGCAAGACCCAGTACTTC,CASSLTPYDSLRRKTQYF
TRBV7-9,-,TRBJ2-7,-,TGTGCCAGCAGCACCACCTTTTCGGGACCTTACTACGAGCAGTACTTC,CASSTTFSGPYYEQYF
TRBV7-6,many,TRBJ2-3,TRBD2,TGTGCCAGCAGCCCGAGACTAGCCTTAGATACGCAGTATTTT,CASSPRLALDTQYF